Below are 2 T cell receptor beta chains sequenced from a single sample in a study of T cell responses to AZD1222 COVID-19 vaccine. Sequencing was performed with immunoSEQ multiplex PCR; in TCRdb, only in-frame clones are kept and a portion is missing. Among approximately 140,000 clones listed, about 90% were seen once. This specimen was peripheral blood, taken 28 days after the second AZD1222 dose. The receptors come from an adult who received the AZD1222 COVID-19 vaccine.

The V and J genes are TRBV12-5 and TRBJ2-3, with 8 positions matching TRBD2. CDR1 and CDR2 (germline): LGHNT, FRNRAP. After removal of 5 bases from V and 6 bases from J, the junction contained 7 bases not matched to a gene. This CDR3 region has 14 residues. The CDR3 DNA sequence: TGTGCTAGTGGTACTAGCGGTTCGGGCGATACGCAGTATTTT. Protein sequence: CASGTSGSGDTQYF.

As concerns this clone: Other DNA sequences in the sample encode the same CDR3. The gene calls are TRBV9 and TRBJ2-1; 7 bases match TRBD2. Looked up from germline, CDR1 is SGDLS and CDR2 is YYNGEE. V shed 0 bases, J shed 1 base, and the junction held 1 base outside the gene matches. The CDR3 has 15 amino acids. CDR3 DNA: TGTGCCAGCAGCGTAGTCGGGGGGTCCTACAATGAGCAGTTCTTC. Translated: CASSVVGGSYNEQFF.